The 27 T cell receptor beta chains below come from one sample, sequenced in a study of T cell responses to AZD1222 COVID-19 vaccine. This table comes from immunoSEQ multiplex PCR, and its TCRdb copy is limited to in-frame clones, with some not included. The sample consists of over 100,000 clones, roughly 88% of them appearing once. This material consisted of peripheral blood, taken on day 0 of AZD1222 vaccination. These TCRs come from an adult in good health.

This chain joins TRBV9 and TRBJ2-3; the D gene is possibly TRBD2 (6 bases). From germline, CDR1 is SGDLS and CDR2 YYNGEE. The V end was cut by 0 bases, the J end by 3 bases, with 8 bases between. The CDR3 loop spans 14 amino acids. The DNA for the CDR3 is TGTGCCAGCAGCGTAGTTGGGAGGACAGATACGCAGTATTTT. It codes for CASSVVGRTDTQYF. Combining the CDR3 with reference TRBV9 and TRBJ2-3 gives the whole variable domain DSGVTQTPKHLITATGQRVTLRCSPRSGDLSVYWYQQSLDQGLQFLIQYYNGEERAKGNILERFSAQQFPDLHSELNLSSLELGDSALYFCASSVVGRTDTQYFGPGTRLTVL.

This clone was picked up a small number of times. V is TRBV5-1 and J is TRBJ1-1; 8 nucleotides match TRBD1. V trimming: 3 bases; J trimming: 5 bases; junction bases outside the gene matches: 12. The germline V gene has CDR1 SGHRS and CDR2 YFSETQ. CDR3 length: 16 residues. As DNA, the CDR3 is TGCGCCAGCAGCTGGGGGCTGTCAGGGGGCAGAACTGAAGCTTTCTTT. It specifies CASSWGLSGGRTEAFF.

The V and J genes are TRBV28 and TRBJ1-2; D is possibly TRBD1 (6 bases). The germline CDR1 and CDR2 sequences are MDHEN and SYDVKM. The V gene lost 10 bases and the J gene lost 5 bases, with 11 bases spanning the gap. This CDR3 is 11 amino acids long. CDR3 protein: CATSTGYGYTF. CDR3 in DNA: TGTGCCACCTCAACAGGGTATGGCTACACCTTC.

The chain employs TRBV28 and TRBJ1-6; D remains unclear. The germline gives CDR1 MDHEN, CDR2 SYDVKM. Trimming left V 4 bases short and J 0 bases short, with 10 bases between. CDR3 size: 16 residues. The CDR3 DNA reads TGTGCCAGCAGTTCGCCACTGAGCTCCTATAATTCACCCCTCCACTTT. Translating gives CASSSPLSSYNSPLHF.

The chain combines TRBV11-2 with TRBJ2-1, with TRBD1 matching over 10 bases. J gave up 7 bases and V 2 bases, and 8 bases lay outside the gene matches. The germline V gene encodes CDR1 SGHAT and CDR2 FQNNGV. This CDR3 has 16 residues. For the CDR3, the DNA is TGTGCCAGCAGCTTATTTCCGGGACAGGGGCCAAATGAGCAGTTCTTC. Residues: CASSLFPGQGPNEQFF.

The chain combines TRBV18 with TRBJ1-2; D unclear. CDR1 KGHSH and CDR2 LQKENI come from the germline V gene. V lost 3 bases and J lost 7, with 12 bases in between. This CDR3 comprises 13 residues. CDR3 in amino acids: CASSPSTVGGYTF. Here the CDR3 DNA reads TGTGCCAGCTCACCCAGCACCGTTGGTGGCTACACCTTC.

The chain recombines TRBV6-5 with TRBJ2-2; D gene uncertain. Trimming cost V 5 bases and J 8 bases, with 18 bases left between them. The CDR3 extends over 15 amino acids. The germline CDR1 and CDR2 sequences are MNHEY and SVGAGI. The CDR3 bases are TGTGCCAGCAGTCAGCTCGGCGGAATGTTGGGGGAGCTGTTTTTT. It specifies CASSQLGGMLGELFF.

V is TRBV19 and J is TRBJ2-1; D remains ambiguous. Germline values: CDR1 LNHDA, CDR2 SQIVND (reference sequence). CDR3 size: 15 residues. V gave up 0 bases and J gave up 1 base, with 7 bases separating them. CDR3 residues: CASSIEVRSYNEQFF. CDR3 in DNA: TGTGCCAGTAGTATAGAAGTCAGGTCCTACAATGAGCAGTTCTTC.

V is TRBV2 and J is TRBJ2-7; D gene uncertain. The CDR3 runs 14 residues. Deletions cut 3 bases from V and 0 bases from J, with 9 bases between. CDR1 SNHLY and CDR2 FYNNEI come from the germline V gene. This CDR3 is CASSDSTVSYEQYF. CDR3 in DNA: TGTGCCAGCAGTGACAGTACGGTCTCCTACGAGCAGTACTTC.

The V call is TRBV20-1, the J call TRBJ2-1; D is uncertain. From germline, CDR1 is DFQATT and CDR2 SNEGSKA (reference sequence). This CDR3 contains 11 residues. Trimming cost V 2 bases and J 10 bases, with 9 bases left between them. CDR3 coding DNA: TGCAGTGCTAGAATGGCAACGGAGCAGTTCTTC. Amino acids: CSARMATEQFF.

This sequence joins TRBV3-1 (or the pseudogene TRBV3-2) and TRBJ2-3, with 8 bases that match TRBD2. Unmatched junction bases numbered 20, after V lost 4 bases and J lost 2 bases. The CDR3 consists of 20 residues. Germline V gene lookup returns CDR1 LGHDT and CDR2 YNNKEL (reference sequence). CDR3 loop: CASSRWVAGRSQEFTDTQYF. The CDR3 DNA is TGTGCCAGCAGCCGTTGGGTAGCGGGACGGTCACAGGAGTTCACAGATACGCAGTATTTT.

The chain is built from TRBV6-5 and TRBJ1-2; D gene uncertain. The CDR3 sequence is 14 residues long. Germline V gives CDR1 MNHEY, CDR2 SVGAGI. The ends were cut back, 5 bases at V and 0 bases at J, with 10 bases in the middle. CDR3 nucleotides: TGTGCCAGCAGTCAAATGTTCCCTAACTATGGCTACACCTTC. Its translation is CASSQMFPNYGYTF.

The CDR3 is CASSHRDIRNSPLHF. CDR3 bases: TGTGCCAGCAGCCACCGGGACATTCGAAATTCACCCCTCCACTTT. This chain uses TRBV3-1 (or the pseudogene TRBV3-2) with TRBJ1-6; a weak D match, TRBD1 (6 bases). Trimming removed 3 bases from V and 7 bases from J, with 13 bases in between. From germline, CDR1 is LGHDT and CDR2 YNNKEL (reference sequence). The CDR3 sequence is 15 residues long.

CDR3 in amino acids: CASSLGQGQNTEAFF. CDR3 coding DNA: TGTGCCAGCAGCTTGGGGCAGGGCCAGAACACTGAAGCTTTCTTT. The chain has TRBV5-4 and TRBJ1-1; D might be TRBD1 (5 bases). Deletions cut 0 bases from V and 1 base from J, with 10 bases between. This CDR3 is 15 amino acids long. CDR1 is SGHNT and CDR2 is YYREEE in the germline V gene (reference sequence).

This clone was counted once. V usage is TRBV3-1 (or the pseudogene TRBV3-2) and J usage is TRBJ1-2; no clear D. The ends were cut back, 3 bases at V and 8 bases at J, with 16 bases in the middle. CDR1 LGHDT and CDR2 YNNKEL come from the germline V gene (reference sequence). The CDR3 is 14 residues long. The CDR3 region is CASSQPPPVRGYTF. The CDR3 nucleotides are TGTGCCAGCAGCCAGCCCCCCCCCGTTCGCGGCTACACCTTC.

The CDR3 loop is CASTPRGAQFF. The CDR3 nucleotides are TGTGCCAGCACCCCTAGGGGGGCGCAGTTCTTC. The chain is built from TRBV7-2 and TRBJ2-1; D may match TRBD1 or TRBD2 (6 bases each). CDR3 length equals 11 residues. Trimming cost V 7 bases and J 12 bases, with 13 bases left between them. In germline, CDR1 is SGHTA, CDR2 FQGNSA.

The chain couples TRBV29-1 to TRBJ2-2, with D possibly TRBD1 on 6 matching bases. The DNA matches TRBJ1-3 better at its end, which makes the J call doubtful. The germline V gene has CDR1 SQVTM and CDR2 ANQGSEA. The CDR3 runs 14 residues. The CDR3 here is CSVEGNRAGNTIYF. The CDR3 DNA follows: TGCAGCGTTGAAGGGAACAGGGCTGGAAACACCATATATTTT.

The rearrangement joins TRBV24-1 to TRBJ2-7; D perhaps matches TRBD2 (6 bases). V was clipped by 4 bases and J by 7 bases, with 19 bases between them. The germline V gene has CDR1 KGHDR and CDR2 SFDVKD. The CDR3 extends over 15 amino acids. The CDR3 here is CATSDPGSVSGEQYF. The CDR3 DNA sequence: TGTGCCACCAGTGACCCCGGGAGCGTCTCGGGGGAGCAGTACTTC.

V gene TRBV21-1 combines with J gene TRBJ1-4. TRBV21-1 is marked as a pseudogene. The CDR3 has 15 amino acids. CDR3 in amino acids: CASGGALPSNEKLFF. The CDR3 nucleotides read TGTGCCAGCGGAGGGGCGCTACCGTCTAATGAAAAACTGTTTTTT.

This chain links TRBV2 with TRBJ1-1; D is unclear. The germline V and J ends were trimmed by 8 bases and 1 base, with 5 bases remaining between them. Germline V gene lookup returns CDR1 SNHLY and CDR2 FYNNEI. The CDR3 runs 11 residues. The CDR3 sequence is CASQRNTEAFF. CDR3 bases: TGTGCCAGCCAGAGGAACACTGAAGCTTTCTTT.

This chain links TRBV11-3 with TRBJ1-1; no clear D gene. Trimming removed 1 base from V and 3 bases from J, with 6 bases in between. This CDR3 has 13 residues. Looked up from germline, CDR1 is SGHNT and CDR2 is YENEEA. This CDR3 reads CASSLVRDTEAFF. The CDR3 DNA sequence: TGTGCCAGCAGCTTAGTGAGGGACACTGAAGCTTTCTTT.

V and J are TRBV28 and TRBJ2-5, with D perhaps matching TRBD2 (6 bases). The CDR3 contains 14 residues. The ends were cut back, 5 bases at V and 5 bases at J, with 15 bases in the middle. Germline V lookup: CDR1 MDHEN, CDR2 SYDVKM. The CDR3 spells CASSPGAGRETQYF. CDR3 DNA: TGTGCCAGCAGTCCCGGGGCGGGGAGGGAGACCCAGTACTTC.

This sequence joins TRBV5-1 and TRBJ2-2, with a tentative D call TRBD1 (6 bases). The CDR3 totals 17 residues. Trimming shortened V by 4 bases and J by 4 bases, and 20 bases separated the two germline ends. In germline, CDR1 is SGHRS, CDR2 YFSETQ. The CDR3 protein is CASSSGQTTPGTGELFF. As DNA, the CDR3 is TGCGCCAGCAGCAGCGGACAGACTACCCCGGGCACCGGGGAGCTGTTTTTT.

The chain joins TRBV4-1 to TRBJ1-5; a weak D match, TRBD1 (6 bases). This CDR3 region has 15 residues. Trimming took 4 bases from V and 2 from J, leaving 12 bases between them. Germline CDR1 and CDR2: MGHRA and YSYEKL. The CDR3 DNA follows: TGCGCCAGCAGCCCGGGGGGCGTTCGCAATCAGCCCCAGCATTTT. Translated: CASSPGGVRNQPQHF.

The chain links TRBV5-1 to TRBJ1-1; TRBD1 agrees at 10 bases. From germline, CDR1 is SGHRS and CDR2 YFSETQ. This CDR3 has 17 residues. After removal of 0 bases from V and 4 bases from J, the junction contained 9 bases not matched to a gene. In nucleotides, the CDR3 is TGCGCCAGCAGCTTGGAGGGACAGGGGTTTGGTAGCACTGAAGCTTTCTTT. It specifies CASSLEGQGFGSTEAFF.

The V call is TRBV6-5, the J call TRBJ1-1, with D unclear. Trimming took 8 bases from V and 4 from J, leaving 14 bases between them. This CDR3 is 13 amino acids long. Germline V gives CDR1 MNHEY, CDR2 SVGAGI. CDR3 protein: CASRNRGSTEAFF. The DNA for the CDR3 is TGTGCCAGCCGGAATCGGGGTAGCACTGAAGCTTTCTTT.

The rearrangement joins TRBV7-2 to TRBJ1-6, with D tentatively TRBD1 (5 bases). The germline V gene encodes CDR1 SGHTA and CDR2 FQGNSA. V was cut by 5 bases and J by 10 bases, with 21 bases left in between. The CDR3 has 16 amino acids. The CDR3 loop is CASSEGYLTRASPLHF. CDR3 bases: TGTGCCAGCAGCGAAGGGTATCTTACCAGGGCCTCACCCCTCCACTTT.